The sequence of this TCR beta chain was determined in a study of T cells in Graves' hyperthyroidism and ophthalmopathy. About this clonotype: The CDR3 ends on some other residue instead of the conserved phenylalanine or tryptophan, so this is likely a read error.

The TCR beta CDR3 regions underwent amplification using RNA transcripts as the source. The HTBI set primed first-round TCR CDR3 RT-PCR. MiXCR was run by TCRdb on the multiplex PCR reads, yielding one entry per CDR3 protein. The sample consists of under 300,000 distinct CDR3 sequences, approximately 14% of them appearing once. Fresh 10 ml peripheral blood yielded PBMCs. This CDR3 region has 16 residues. Looked up from germline, CDR1 is SGHRS and CDR2 is YFSETQ. After removal of 4 bases from V and 4 bases from J, the junction contained 14 bases not matched to a gene. The sequencing sample was made of blood. The sequence was obtained from a middle-aged woman with Graves' hyperthyroidism that later progressed to Graves' ophthalmopathy. The chain employs TRBV5-1 and TRBJ2-7, with 7 bases lining up with TRBD2. The DNA for the CDR3 is TGCGCCAGCAGCCTGACTTATAGGGACTATAAGTACGAGCAGTACCTC. Its translation: CASSLTYRDYKYEQYL.